One TCR beta chain is described in this entry. The antigen is not known. These data belong to a study of shared clonotypes between healthy human individuals. General study points: Blood alone was sampled, and tissue repertoires likely differ. Compared with clonotypes that all four donors shared, non-shared clonotypes had lower generation probabilities.

Several immunoSEQ plates held equal portions of the genomic DNA taken from each subset. Method: immunoSEQ multiplex PCR; TCRdb's copy keeps in-frame clones and lacks some. The sample has about 990,000 clones, approximately 80% seen once. V lost 6 bases, J lost 8 bases, and 16 bases lay in between. This CDR3 is built from 14 residues. Germline V lookup: CDR1 KGHSH, CDR2 LQKENI. The sequence was obtained from a man between 18 and 35 years old in good health. Some clones in this sample may be carry-over from other donors' samples. This rearrangement joins TRBV18 to TRBJ1-4, with D perhaps matching TRBD1 (5 bases). Sequenced material: memory CD4+ T cells from PBMCs. The subset is: CD45RA-negative fraction. The CDR3 bases are TGTGCCAGCTCGGGACTGTCGGAAGGCGAAAAACTGTTTTTT. It codes for CASSGLSEGEKLFF. Based on the CDR3 plus reference TRBV18 and TRBJ1-4, the full variable domain is NAGVMQNPRHLVRRRGQEARLRCSPMKGHSHVYWYRQLPEEGLKFMVYLQKENIIDESGMPKERFSAEFPKEGPSILRIQQVVRGDSAAYFCASSGLSEGEKLFFGSGTQLSVL.